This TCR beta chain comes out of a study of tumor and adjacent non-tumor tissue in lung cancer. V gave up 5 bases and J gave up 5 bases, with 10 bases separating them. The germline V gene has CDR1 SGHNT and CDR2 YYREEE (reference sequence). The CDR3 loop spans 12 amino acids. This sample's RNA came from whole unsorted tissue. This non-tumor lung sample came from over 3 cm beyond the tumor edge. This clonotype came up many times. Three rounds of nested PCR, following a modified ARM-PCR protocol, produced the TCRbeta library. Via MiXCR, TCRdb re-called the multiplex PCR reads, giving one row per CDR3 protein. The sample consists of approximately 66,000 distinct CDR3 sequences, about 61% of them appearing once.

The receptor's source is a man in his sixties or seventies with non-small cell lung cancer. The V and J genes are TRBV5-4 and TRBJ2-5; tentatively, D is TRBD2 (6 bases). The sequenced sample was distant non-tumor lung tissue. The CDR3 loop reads CASSFLAETQYF. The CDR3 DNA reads TGTGCCAGCAGTTTTCTAGCGGAGACCCAGTACTTC.